This T cell receptor beta chain is drawn from a study of blood T cell repertoires in COVID-19 (dated by TCRdb to about 2020). With respect to the entire study: The collaborator samples originated in the United States, Italy and Spain and spanned the acute and convalescent phases of COVID-19. The dataset comprised deeply sampled blood TCRbeta repertoires from subjects exposed to, actively infected with, or recovered from COVID-19. A de-identified subject ID, COVID-19 status, age in years and sex were almost always included in the sample metadata. The material from the prospective study consisted of cDNA or gDNA derived from T cells, B-cell-depleted T cells, or PBMCs. The repertoires were released in a freely available public database intended as a resource for research on the immune response to SARS-CoV-2. The samples were drawn from two sources: the first 160 participants of the ongoing ImmuneRACE study, and 1,254 subjects contributed by 6 global collaborators. Where available, HLA class I and class II types were obtained from metadata supplied by the sample provider rather than from assay-based typing. Study-level results and caveats: Clinical and demographic metadata were provided uncurated, with the amount varying by source and participant.

Worth noting for this clone: Its antigen is currently not known. The input lacks base qualities; no much larger clone sits a single base away.

Enrolling through a virtual design, the prospective study's participants ranged in age from roughly 18 to 90 years and lived across approximately 25 United States geographic areas. In the prospective study, cohorts were assigned on the basis of participant-reported clinical history obtained from a screening survey and a study questionnaire. In the prospective study, whole blood, serum and a nasopharyngeal or oropharyngeal swab were collected from each participant by mobile phlebotomists. Prospective study participants could optionally give additional blood draws and questionnaires over an approximately two-month period. Before DNA extraction, blood samples from the prospective study were shipped at room temperature or frozen. TCRbeta CDR3 regions were amplified from genomic DNA by means of the immunoSEQ Assay, a bias-controlled multiplex PCR. The authors processed their data as follows. Within the assay, amplification of reference gene primers was used to estimate how many nucleated cells each sample contained. To quantify the absolute abundance of each unique TCRbeta CDR3 rearrangement, sequence reads were collapsed and filtered. For each sample, productive Simpson clonality was calculated as the square root of Simpson's diversity index across productive rearrangements. TCRdb stores this immuneACCESS table with in-frame sequences only. Part of the clones is absent; in the studies checked, under half of the shortfall reflects unresolved V genes, and no reason is known for the rest. Clonal size and the V and J genes are those of that table, whereas D and trimming came from the DNA. For this sample the table gives about 220,000 clones, of which roughly nine tenths were detected only once. 3% to 3.5% of the sample rests with the top ten.

CDR1 and CDR2 are drawn from the germline V gene: WSHSY, SAAADI. The germline V and J ends show losses of 0 bases and 3 bases respectively, and no gene match explains 6 bases of the junction. The CDR3 sequence holds 16 residues, the cysteine and phenylalanine included. Only the CDR3 DNA stays, 48 bases, in frame from base 1. The rearrangement combines TRBV10-2 with TRBJ2-3; TRBD2 agrees with 7 junctional bases. The sequencing sample was made of PBMCs or T cells enriched from blood (not recorded which). This clonotype was sampled from a young woman in a cohort exposed to, infected with or recovered from COVID-19 (not recorded which). The DNA sequence is TGCGCCAGCAGTGAGTCTCGGGACTATATAACAGATACGCAGTATTTT. This gives the protein CASSESRDYITDTQYF.